These T cell receptor beta chains were read from a single sample in a study of cytomegalovirus exposure and HLA in healthy donors. Method: immunoSEQ multiplex PCR; TCRdb's copy keeps in-frame clones and lacks some. The sample shows 150,000 or so clones, around 76% of them seen only once. Sequencing was performed on PBMCs. The receptors derive from a woman between 35 and 50 years old in good health and CMV-seronegative. Both conserved end residues are part of each CDR3. Fields, in order: J gene, CDR3 length, D gene, clone size, V gene, CDR3 DNA, CDR3 protein. The D gene is left open where the match is weak. Clone size, where shown, is once, few, many, or a class for clones that have expanded.

TRBJ2-5 | 14 | . | once | TRBV28 | TGTGCCAGCGAATTATCCGGGACTCAAGAGACCCAGTACTTC | CASELSGTQETQYF
TRBJ1-3 | 13 | . | few | TRBV6-6 | TGTGCCAGCAGTCTCAGGGGTGGAAACACCATATATTTT | CASSLRGGNTIYF
TRBJ1-4 | 14 | . | . | TRBV19 | TGTGCCAGTAGAAGGGGAGGGGCTAATGAAAAACTGTTTTTT | CASRRGGANEKLFF
TRBJ2-1 | 15 | TRBD1 | . | TRBV5-1 | TGCGCCAGCAGATTAACCGGGACAGGGTATAATGAGCAGTTCTTC | CASRLTGTGYNEQFF
TRBJ2-1 | 11 | . | . | TRBV9 | TGTGCCAGCAGCGCCGGAAGGGGGCAGTTCTTC | CASSAGRGQFF
TRBJ1-2 | 13 | TRBD1 | . | TRBV11-3 | TGTGCCAGCAGCCCCGACAGGGAACATGGCTACACCTTC | CASSPDREHGYTF
TRBJ1-3 | 11 | . | . | TRBV29-1 | TGCAGCGTCTATACAGGGAACACCATATATTTT | CSVYTGNTIYF
TRBJ2-2 | 15 | TRBD2 | . | TRBV7-6 | TGTGCCAGCAGCCTAGCGGGAGGTCAAACCGGGGAGCTGTTTTTT | CASSLAGGQTGELFF
TRBJ1-4 | 17 | TRBD1 | . | TRBV28 | TGTGCCAGCAGTTGGACAGGGGGCTCTTCGGCTAATGAAAAACTGTTTTTT | CASSWTGGSSANEKLFF
TRBJ1-5 | 14 | . | . | TRBV5-1 | TGCGCCAGCAGCCCGTCCGAGGGTGGGTGGCCCCAGCATTTT | CASSPSEGGWPQHF
TRBJ2-1 | 11 | . | . | TRBV29-1 | TGCAGCGTCGCAACTAGCCATGAGCAGTTCTTC | CSVATSHEQFF
TRBJ2-3 | 15 | . | . | TRBV7-7 | TGTGCTAGCAGTCAAGGTGCGGGCGGCACAGATACGCAGTATTTT | CASSQGAGGTDTQYF
TRBJ1-1 | 14 | . | . | TRBV7-9 | TGTGCCAGCAGCACCCTACAGGGGAACACTGAAGCTTTCTTT | CASSTLQGNTEAFF
TRBJ2-3 | 14 | TRBD2 | . | TRBV7-3 | TGTGCCAGCTCTACGGGAGGCCGCACAGATACGCAGTATTTT | CASSTGGRTDTQYF
TRBJ2-3 | 15 | TRBD2 | few | TRBV2 | TGTGCCAGCAGTCCTTTACTAGCGGGCACAGATACGCAGTATTTT | CASSPLLAGTDTQYF
TRBJ1-5 | 15 | . | once | TRBV4-1 | TGCGCCAGCAGCCAACTAGAGCCCAGCAATCAGCCCCAGCATTTT | CASSQLEPSNQPQHF
TRBJ1-2 | 12 | . | . | TRBV30 | TGTGCCTGGGGGCAGGATAACTATGGCTACACCTTC | CAWGQDNYGYTF
TRBJ1-2 | 19 | . | . | TRBV5-1 | TGCGCCAGCAGCTTAGAATCACCCCTGGTGGTTAGGAGGGACTATGGCTACACCTTC | CASSLESPLVVRRDYGYTF
TRBJ2-3 | 13 | TRBD1 | . | TRBV5-1 | TGCGCCAGCGGGACAGAATTCACAGATACGCAGTATTTT | CASGTEFTDTQYF
TRBJ2-2 | 18 | . | . | TRBV29-1 | TGCAGCGTTGTAGGGTGGAGGGGGCGCGGTAAACAAACCGGGGAGCTGTTTTTT | CSVVGWRGRGKQTGELFF
TRBJ1-1 | 13 | . | few | TRBV6-5 | TGTGCCAGCAGTTATCTACTGGGCTCTGAAGCTTTCTTT | CASSYLLGSEAFF
TRBJ2-5 | 13 | TRBD1 | . | TRBV6-1 | TGTGCCACCCGACAGGGGGTACAAGAGACCCAGTACTTC | CATRQGVQETQYF
TRBJ2-7 | 16 | . | . | TRBV19 | TGTGCCAGTAGTCTCCGGGTAGCGTCGTTCTCCTACGAGCAGTACTTC | CASSLRVASFSYEQYF
TRBJ2-4 | 15 | TRBD1 | . | TRBV2 | TGTGCCAGCAGTGAGTGGACAGGAGCCAAAAACATTCAGTACTTC | CASSEWTGAKNIQYF
TRBJ1-1 | 13 | . | . | TRBV29-1 | TGCAGCGTTGCACCTATGTCGGACACTGAAGCTTTCTTT | CSVAPMSDTEAFF
TRBJ1-1 | 15 | TRBD1 | . | TRBV5-1 | TGCGCCAGCAGCCACCCGACAGGGGAGAACACTGAAGCTTTCTTT | CASSHPTGENTEAFF
TRBJ2-7 | 15 | TRBD1 | . | TRBV19 | TGTGCCAGTAGTCCGGGGACAGGGGTTGGCTACGAGCAGTACTTC | CASSPGTGVGYEQYF
TRBJ2-7 | 12 | . | . | TRBV6-6 | TGTGCCAGCAGTTTTAGTGACTACGAGCAGTACTTC | CASSFSDYEQYF
TRBJ2-5 | 16 | TRBD1 | . | TRBV4-1 | TGCGCCAGCAGCCAAGATGAGGGACAGGGAGGAGAGACCCAGTACTTC | CASSQDEGQGGETQYF
TRBJ2-7 | 15 | . | . | TRBV18 | TGTGCCAGCTCACCACCTTATAACAGCTACCCGGAGCAGTACTTC | CASSPPYNSYPEQYF
TRBJ1-2 | 14 | TRBD1 | . | TRBV2 | TGTGCCAGCGCACGGACAGGAGCCTCCTATGGCTACACCTTC | CASARTGASYGYTF
TRBJ2-3 | 15 | . | . | TRBV2 | TGTGCCAGCAGTGAAGACCAGATAAGCACAGATACGCAGTATTTT | CASSEDQISTDTQYF
TRBJ1-5 | 13 | . | . | TRBV30 | TGTGCCTGGGGACATGGTCTGACTCAGCCCCAGCATTTT | CAWGHGLTQPQHF
TRBJ1-1 | 15 | . | . | TRBV6-5 | TGTGCCAGCAGTTACTCGAGCAGTCGAGGGACTGAAGCTTTCTTT | CASSYSSSRGTEAFF
TRBJ2-5 | 14 | . | once | TRBV7-2 | TGTGCCAGCAGCTTAGGCGGGGGCAGGGAGACCCAGTACTTC | CASSLGGGRETQYF
TRBJ1-1 | 15 | . | . | TRBV5-6 | TGTGCCAGCAGCGTAACAGGGTACTTGAACACTGAAGCTTTCTTT | CASSVTGYLNTEAFF
TRBJ1-1 | 11 | TRBD1 | . | TRBV20-1 | TGCAGTGCCCCCGACAGGGACAAAGCTTTCTTT | CSAPDRDKAFF
TRBJ2-3 | 14 | . | . | TRBV10-3 | TGTGCCATCAGTGAGAAGCGGCAGACAGATACGCAGTATTTT | CAISEKRQTDTQYF
TRBJ2-7 | 17 | TRBD2 | . | TRBV4-1 | TGCGCCAGCAGCCAAGATACTAGCGGGAGAAGGTCCTACGAGCAGTACTTC | CASSQDTSGRRSYEQYF
TRBJ1-2 | 14 | TRBD1 | . | TRBV29-1 | TGCAGCGTTTTACCGGGACAGGAAAACTATGGCTACACCTTC | CSVLPGQENYGYTF
TRBJ1-2 | 14 | . | . | TRBV19 | TGTGCCAGTAGTAATCCAGGGACTGTGTATGGCTACACCTTC | CASSNPGTVYGYTF
TRBJ1-2 | 16 | TRBD1 | . | TRBV15 | TGTGCCACCAGCAGAACCGGGACAGGGGCGGTCTATGGCTACACCTTC | CATSRTGTGAVYGYTF
TRBJ1-1 | 15 | TRBD1 | . | TRBV28 | TGTGCCAGCAGCAGAGGGGGCGGCGGGAACACTGAAGCTTTCTTT | CASSRGGGGNTEAFF
TRBJ2-1 | 17 | TRBD2 | . | TRBV25-1 | TGTGCCAGCAGTCCTCTAGCGGGAGAAAGTAGCGTCAATGAGCAGTTCTTC | CASSPLAGESSVNEQFF
TRBJ1-5 | 16 | . | medium-sized | TRBV27 | TGTGCCAGCAGCAGTGGGGGCGGGGGGCCGGGTCAGCCCCAGCATTTT | CASSSGGGGPGQPQHF
TRBJ2-5 | 14 | . | once | TRBV9 | TGTGCCAGCAGCCCAGGACTGGGGCAAGAGACCCAGTACTTC | CASSPGLGQETQYF
TRBJ1-1 | 14 | . | . | TRBV2 | TGTGCCAGCAGTGAAGCAGGCAGGGCCACTGAAGCTTTCTTT | CASSEAGRATEAFF
TRBJ2-7 | 12 | . | . | TRBV29-1 | TGCAGCGTTGAAAGCCATTCACGGGGGAAGTACTTC | CSVESHSRGKYF
TRBJ2-7 | 15 | TRBD2 | . | TRBV7-8 | TGTGCCAGCAGCTTAGAAGCGGGAGTCCATTACGAGCAGTACTTC | CASSLEAGVHYEQYF
TRBJ1-1 | 14 | . | . | TRBV7-9 | TGTGCCAGCAGCTTAAGCGGAGGTTCCACTGAAGCTTTCTTT | CASSLSGGSTEAFF
TRBJ2-3 | 16 | TRBD2 | few | TRBV13 | TGTGCCAGCAGCACGAGGACTAGCGGATACACAGATACGCAGTATTTT | CASSTRTSGYTDTQYF
TRBJ1-5 | 14 | . | . | TRBV28 | TGTGCCAGCAGTTTTCTCGGACAGTACCAGCCCCAGCATTTT | CASSFLGQYQPQHF
TRBJ2-2 | 16 | . | . | TRBV30 | TGTGCCTGGAGTGCAGACAGGACGTCGAACACCGGGGAGCTGTTTTTT | CAWSADRTSNTGELFF
TRBJ1-1 | 16 | TRBD1 | . | TRBV28 | TGTGCCAGCAGTTTGGGGGGGACAGGGAGGAACACTGAAGCTTTCTTT | CASSLGGTGRNTEAFF
TRBJ1-2 | 14 | . | few | TRBV2 | TGTGCCAGCAGTGCTACAGGGAGCCGTTATGGCTACACCTTC | CASSATGSRYGYTF
TRBJ1-5 | 14 | . | few | TRBV5-6 | TGTGCCAGCAGCTTGGCGGGATACAATCAGCCCCAGCATTTT | CASSLAGYNQPQHF
TRBJ2-7 | 16 | TRBD2 | . | TRBV9 | TGTGCCAGCAGCCCCATGGCGGGAGGCAGTTCCTACGAGCAGTACTTC | CASSPMAGGSSYEQYF